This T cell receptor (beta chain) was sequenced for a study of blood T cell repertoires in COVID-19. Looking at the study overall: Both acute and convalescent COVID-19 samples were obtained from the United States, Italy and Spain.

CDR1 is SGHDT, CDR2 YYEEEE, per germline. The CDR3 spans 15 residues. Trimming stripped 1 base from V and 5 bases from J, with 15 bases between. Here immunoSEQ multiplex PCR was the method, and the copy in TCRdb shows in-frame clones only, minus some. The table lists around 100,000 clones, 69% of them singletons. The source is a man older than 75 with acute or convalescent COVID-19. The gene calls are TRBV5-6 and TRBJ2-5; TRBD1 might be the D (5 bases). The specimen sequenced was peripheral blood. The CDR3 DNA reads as TGTGCCAGCAGCTTGCGCCAGGGCTTCATGGAGACCCAGTACTTC. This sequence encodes CASSLRQGFMETQYF.